One sample yielded the 18 T cell receptor beta chains listed below, sequenced in a study of blood T cell repertoires in COVID-19. Some clones are missing from TCRdb's copy, which holds only in-frame ones; the method was immunoSEQ multiplex PCR. The sample lists over 200,000 clones, around 75% occurring once. The sample taken for sequencing was peripheral blood. Every receptor here comes from a human donor in a cohort sampled during active COVID-19.

J is TRBJ2-7 and V is TRBV19; 8 bases map to TRBD2. The CDR3 is 15 amino acids. In germline, CDR1 is LNHDA, CDR2 SQIVND (reference sequence). With 5 bases clipped from V and 3 bases from J, the junction kept 9 bases outside the gene matches. In DNA, the CDR3 is TGTGCCAGTAGTGGGGAAAGCGGGAGATACTACGAGCAGTACTTC. This translates into CASSGESGRYYEQYF.

This clone was seen only a few times. The chain joins TRBV19 to TRBJ1-5, with TRBD1 matching 9 bases. This CDR3 has 16 residues. The germline CDR1 and CDR2 sequences are LNHDA and SQIVND (reference sequence). V lost 4 bases to trimming and J lost 1 base; unmatched junction nucleotides: 5. CDR3 region: CASSTMDRGSNQPQHF. The CDR3, as DNA: TGTGCCAGTAGTACCATGGACAGGGGAAGCAATCAGCCCCAGCATTTT.

This clone was detected only a few times. The chain is built from TRBV5-1 and TRBJ2-7; 8 positions match TRBD2. Looked up from germline, CDR1 is SGHRS and CDR2 is YFSETQ. The trim removed 0 bases at V and 5 bases at J, leaving 7 bases unmatched. The CDR3 sequence is 15 residues long. The CDR3 sequence is CASSLASGGPNEQYF. CDR3 DNA sequence: TGCGCCAGCAGCTTGGCTTCGGGAGGGCCGAACGAGCAGTACTTC.

The rearrangement joins TRBV24-1 to TRBJ2-1, with 11 nucleotides matching TRBD2. The CDR3 spans 16 residues. Germline lookup yields CDR1 KGHDR and CDR2 SFDVKD. V lost 4 bases and J lost 2; bases outside the gene matches: 3. DNA for the CDR3: TGTGCCACCAGTGACCCGACTAGCGGGGCCTACAATGAGCAGTTCTTC. Protein: CATSDPTSGAYNEQFF.

In this sample, this clone turned up once. The chain has TRBV28 and TRBJ2-7; D remains unclear. The CDR3 is 13 residues long. CDR1 MDHEN and CDR2 SYDVKM come from the germline V gene. Deletions cut 7 bases from V and 2 bases from J, with 12 bases between. The CDR3 DNA follows: TGTGCCAGCACCTCAGTTGATGCCTACGAGCAGTACTTC. Protein: CASTSVDAYEQYF. The entire variable domain, with the rest obtained from reference TRBV28 and TRBJ2-7, is as follows: DVKVTQSSRYLVKRTGEKVFLECVQDMDHENMFWYRQDPGLGLRLIYFSYDVKMKEKGDIPEGYSVSREKKERFSLILESASTNQTSMYLCASTSVDAYEQYFGPGTRLTVT.

The chain links TRBV19 to TRBJ2-2; maybe TRBD2 (6 bases). Germline values: CDR1 LNHDA, CDR2 SQIVND (reference sequence). The CDR3 has 14 residues. Trimming took off 8 bases at V and 0 bases at J, with 10 bases between the two ends. In nucleotides, the CDR3 is TGTGCCAGTTTAGCGGTCCCGAACACCGGGGAGCTGTTTTTT. As protein: CASLAVPNTGELFF.

In its sample, this clone was seen a few times. The gene calls are TRBV28 and TRBJ2-7, with 7 bases aligning to TRBD1. V shed 7 bases, J shed 7 bases, and the junction held 10 bases outside the gene matches. The CDR3 is 13 residues long. Per germline, CDR1 MDHEN and CDR2 SYDVKM. The CDR3 loop reads CASTYRQGPEQYF. The DNA for the CDR3 is TGTGCCAGCACCTATCGACAGGGACCAGAGCAGTACTTC.

The V gene is TRBV5-6, the J gene TRBJ2-1, with 8 bases identical to TRBD2. The CDR3 is 16 amino acids. CDR1 and CDR2 (germline): SGHDT, YYEEEE. Trimming took 4 bases from V and 8 from J; bases not matched to a gene: 14. The CDR3 nucleotides read TGTGCCAGCAGCCCGAGGTTGAAGCGGGAGAGGGATGAGCAGTTCTTC. Its translation: CASSPRLKRERDEQFF.

The chain links TRBV4-3 to TRBJ2-7; perhaps TRBD2 as D (6 bases). This CDR3 contains 14 residues. The V end lost 0 bases, the J end lost 4 bases, and 10 bases lay between the germline ends. Germline V CDR1 and CDR2: LGHNA, YSLEER. Here the CDR3 DNA reads TGCGCCAGCAGCCAAGATCTGGGAGGTTACGAGCAGTACTTC. Residues: CASSQDLGGYEQYF.

The chain has TRBV5-1 and TRBJ1-6; TRBD1 matches at 8 bases. The ends lost 2 bases at V and 6 bases at J; junction bases unmatched: 7. CDR1 and CDR2 from the germline V gene are SGHRS and YFSETQ. The CDR3 extends over 16 amino acids. CDR3 nucleotide sequence: TGCGCCAGCAGCTTATCCGGGACAGGTGTTAATTCACCCCTCCACTTT. This sequence encodes CASSLSGTGVNSPLHF.

V usage is TRBV6-6 and J usage is TRBJ1-4; TRBD1 might be the D (5 bases). CDR3 length: 14 amino acids. Trimming shortened V by 2 bases and J by 4 bases, and 8 bases separated the two germline ends. Germline lookup yields CDR1 MNHNY and CDR2 SVGAGI (reference sequence). CDR3 sequence reads: CASSYKRGNEKLFF. The CDR3 region has the DNA TGTGCCAGCAGTTACAAAAGGGGTAATGAAAAACTGTTTTTT.

The chain couples TRBV29-1 to TRBJ2-3; no clear D. Deletions cut 0 bases from V and 7 bases from J, with 5 bases between. The CDR3 totals 11 residues. The V gene's germline CDR1 is SQVTM and CDR2 ANQGSEA. Here the CDR3 DNA reads TGCAGCGTTGAAGATCTCTATACGCAGTATTTT. It is translated as CSVEDLYTQYF.

This CDR3 is CASSPGLSAGNTIYF. The CDR3 DNA reads TGTGCCAGCAGCCCTGGACTGTCCGCGGGAAACACCATATATTTT. V gene TRBV3-1 (or the pseudogene TRBV3-2) combines with J gene TRBJ1-3; no definite D call. Germline CDR1 is LGHDT and CDR2 is YNNKEL (reference sequence). V dropped 4 bases and J dropped 4 bases, with 14 bases sitting between them. The CDR3 contains 15 residues.

The table lists this clone with a few counts. At one end the junction does not follow the germline gene, possibly because of a read error. The gene calls are TRBV5-1 and TRBJ2-7; 7 positions match TRBD2. The CDR3 runs to 13 residues. From germline, CDR1 is SGHRS and CDR2 YFSETQ. The CDR3 protein is CASRLGGSYEQYF. CDR3 nucleotide sequence: TGCGCCAGCAGGTTGGGAGGGTCCTACGAGCAGTACTTC.

The CDR3 protein is CASSRSMGGTYEQYF. For the CDR3, the DNA is TGCGCCAGCAGCCGTTCAATGGGGGGTACCTACGAGCAGTACTTC. The chain has TRBV5-1 and TRBJ2-7, with D tentatively TRBD2 (6 bases). Deletions cut 4 bases from V and 2 bases from J, with 16 bases between. The CDR3 runs to 15 residues. Germline-derived CDR1 and CDR2 are SGHRS and YFSETQ.

V is TRBV28 and J is TRBJ1-1; 7 bases are shared with TRBD1. Germline-derived CDR1 and CDR2 are MDHEN and SYDVKM. The V and J ends lost 5 bases and 2 bases, in that order; junction bases with no gene match: 5. This CDR3 has 14 residues. The CDR3 DNA sequence: TGTGCCAGCAGTCGCAGGACAGGAAACACTGAAGCTTTCTTT. Translation gives CASSRRTGNTEAFF.

The J gene is TRBJ2-5, the V gene TRBV21-1; the table calls TRBD1, which could not be checked here. TRBV21-1 is reported as a pseudogene. The CDR3 length is 16 residues. In nucleotides, the CDR3 is TGTGCCAGCAGCATCCTCAACCGCAGGGTTGGCGAGACCCAGTACTTC. This sequence encodes CASSILNRRVGETQYF.

The genes are TRBV5-8 and TRBJ2-7, with a possible D match to TRBD1 (5 bases). In germline, CDR1 is SGHTS, CDR2 YDEGEE. This CDR3 contains 14 residues. The ends were cut back, 4 bases at V and 2 bases at J, with 13 bases in the middle. CDR3: CASSIRQSPYEQYF. CDR3 bases: TGTGCCAGCAGCATACGACAGAGTCCCTACGAGCAGTACTTC.